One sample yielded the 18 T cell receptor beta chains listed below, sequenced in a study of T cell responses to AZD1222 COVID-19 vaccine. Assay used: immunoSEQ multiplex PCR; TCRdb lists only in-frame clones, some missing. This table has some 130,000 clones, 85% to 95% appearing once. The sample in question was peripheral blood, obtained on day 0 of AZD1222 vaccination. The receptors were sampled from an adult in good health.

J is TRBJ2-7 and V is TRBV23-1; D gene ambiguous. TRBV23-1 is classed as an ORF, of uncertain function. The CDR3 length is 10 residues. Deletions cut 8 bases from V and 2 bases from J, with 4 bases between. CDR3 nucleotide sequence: TGCGCCAGCGGTACCTACGAGCAGTACTTC. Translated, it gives CASGTYEQYF.

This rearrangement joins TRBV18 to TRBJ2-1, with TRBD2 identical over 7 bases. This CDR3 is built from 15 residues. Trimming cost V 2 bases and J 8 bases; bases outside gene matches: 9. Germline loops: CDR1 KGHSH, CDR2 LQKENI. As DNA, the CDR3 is TGTGCCAGCTCACCAGAAGGGGAGCGGGGCCATGAGCAGTTCTTC. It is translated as CASSPEGERGHEQFF.

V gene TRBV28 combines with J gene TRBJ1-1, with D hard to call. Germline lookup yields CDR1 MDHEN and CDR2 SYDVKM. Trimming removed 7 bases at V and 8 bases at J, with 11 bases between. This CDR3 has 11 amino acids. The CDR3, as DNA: TGTGCCAGCACCACCCCGGGGGAAGCTTTCTTT. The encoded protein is CASTTPGEAFF.

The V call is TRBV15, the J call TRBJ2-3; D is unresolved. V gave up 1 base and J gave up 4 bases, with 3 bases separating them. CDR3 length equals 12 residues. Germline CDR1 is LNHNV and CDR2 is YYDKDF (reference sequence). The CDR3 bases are TGTGCCACCAGCAGAGCGGCAGATACGCAGTATTTT. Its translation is CATSRAADTQYF.

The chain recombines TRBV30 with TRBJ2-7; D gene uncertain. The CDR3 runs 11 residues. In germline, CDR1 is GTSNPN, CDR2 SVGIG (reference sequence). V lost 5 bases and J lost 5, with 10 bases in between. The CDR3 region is CAWGVVDEQYF. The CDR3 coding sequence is TGTGCCTGGGGGGTGGTGGACGAGCAGTACTTC.

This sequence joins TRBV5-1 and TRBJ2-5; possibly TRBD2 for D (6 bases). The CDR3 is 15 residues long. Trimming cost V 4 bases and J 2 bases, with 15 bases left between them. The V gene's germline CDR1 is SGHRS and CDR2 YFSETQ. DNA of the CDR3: TGCGCCAGCAGCCTTGCACCGGGAGAACAAGAGACCCAGTACTTC. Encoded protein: CASSLAPGEQETQYF.

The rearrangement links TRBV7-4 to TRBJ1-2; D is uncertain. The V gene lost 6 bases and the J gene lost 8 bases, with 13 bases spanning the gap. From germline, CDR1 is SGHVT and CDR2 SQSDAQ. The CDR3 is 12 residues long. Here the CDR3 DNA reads TGTGCCAGCAGGAAGAAGTTCGGAGGCTACACCTTC. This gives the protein CASRKKFGGYTF.

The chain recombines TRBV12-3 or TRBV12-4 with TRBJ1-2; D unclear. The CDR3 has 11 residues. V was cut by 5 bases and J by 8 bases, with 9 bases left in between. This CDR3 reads CASSPTGGYTF. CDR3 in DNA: TGTGCCAGCAGTCCTACCGGGGGCTACACCTTC.

The chain's CDR3 is CASSLINSKYGYTF. The CDR3 region has the DNA TGTGCCAGCAGCTTAATCAACAGCAAATATGGCTACACCTTC. The gene calls are TRBV7-2 and TRBJ1-2, with unresolved D. The CDR3 is 14 amino acids. The V gene lost 2 bases and the J gene lost 5 bases, with 12 bases spanning the gap. Germline values: CDR1 SGHTA, CDR2 FQGNSA.

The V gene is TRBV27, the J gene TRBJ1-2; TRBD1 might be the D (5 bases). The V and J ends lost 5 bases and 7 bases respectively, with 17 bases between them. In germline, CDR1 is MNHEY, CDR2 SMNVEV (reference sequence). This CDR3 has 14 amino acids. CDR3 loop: CASSRQGLMVGYTF. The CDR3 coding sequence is TGTGCCAGCAGTCGGCAGGGCCTTATGGTTGGCTACACCTTC.

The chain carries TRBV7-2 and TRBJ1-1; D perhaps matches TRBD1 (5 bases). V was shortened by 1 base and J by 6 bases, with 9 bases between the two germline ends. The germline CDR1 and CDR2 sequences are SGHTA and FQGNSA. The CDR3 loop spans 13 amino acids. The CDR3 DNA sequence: TGTGCCAGCAGCTTAGGGTGGGACCCTGAAGCTTTCTTT. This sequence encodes CASSLGWDPEAFF.

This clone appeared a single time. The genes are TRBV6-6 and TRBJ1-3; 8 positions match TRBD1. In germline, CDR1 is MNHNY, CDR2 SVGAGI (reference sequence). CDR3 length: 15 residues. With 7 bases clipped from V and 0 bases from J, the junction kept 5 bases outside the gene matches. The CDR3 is CASTSDRASGNTIYF. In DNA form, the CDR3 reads TGTGCCAGCACTTCGGACAGGGCCTCTGGAAACACCATATATTTT.

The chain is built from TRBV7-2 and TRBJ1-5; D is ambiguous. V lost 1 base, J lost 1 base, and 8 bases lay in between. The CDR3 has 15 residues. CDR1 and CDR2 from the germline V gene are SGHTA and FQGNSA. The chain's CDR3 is CASSLEGMSNQPQHF. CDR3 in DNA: TGTGCCAGCAGCTTAGAAGGGATGAGCAATCAGCCCCAGCATTTT.

The CDR3 bases are TGTGCCAGTAGTAGCCAGGGTATATGGCGTCATGGCTACACCTTC. Translated: CASSSQGIWRHGYTF. The rearrangement joins TRBV19 to TRBJ1-2; D is perhaps TRBD1 (5 bases). Germline V gene sequence: CDR1 LNHDA, CDR2 SQIVND (reference sequence). V dropped 4 bases and J dropped 6 bases, with 18 bases sitting between them. The CDR3 loop spans 15 amino acids.

DNA for the CDR3: TGTGCCAGCAGCTTAGACAGGGCAGATACGCAGTATTTT. Protein: CASSLDRADTQYF. The chain links TRBV7-4 to TRBJ2-3, with D tentatively TRBD1 (6 bases). The V and J ends lost 1 base and 4 bases respectively, with 6 bases between them. The CDR3 covers 13 residues. Germline V gene data show CDR1 as SGHVT and CDR2 as SQSDAQ. Full variable domain (outside the CDR3, taken from reference TRBV7-4 and TRBJ2-3): GAGVSQSPRYKVAKRGRDVALRCDSISGHVTLYWYRQTLGQGSEVLTYSQSDAQRDKSGRPSGRFSAERPERSVSTLKIQRTEQGDSAVYLCASSLDRADTQYFGPGTRLTVL.

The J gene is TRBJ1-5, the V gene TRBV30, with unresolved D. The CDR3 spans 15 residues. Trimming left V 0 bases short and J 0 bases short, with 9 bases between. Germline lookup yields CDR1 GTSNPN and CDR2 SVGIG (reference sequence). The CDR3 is CAWSVGSYSNQPQHF. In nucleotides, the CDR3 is TGTGCCTGGAGTGTGGGGTCGTATAGCAATCAGCCCCAGCATTTT.

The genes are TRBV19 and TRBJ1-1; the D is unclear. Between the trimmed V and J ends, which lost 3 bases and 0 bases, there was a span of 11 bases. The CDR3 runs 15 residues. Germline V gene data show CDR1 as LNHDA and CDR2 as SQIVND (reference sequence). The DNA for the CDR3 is TGTGCCAGTAGTATGTTAGATAGAATGAACACTGAAGCTTTCTTT. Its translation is CASSMLDRMNTEAFF. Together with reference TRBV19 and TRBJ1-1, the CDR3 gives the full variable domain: DGGITQSPKYLFRKEGQNVTLSCEQNLNHDAMYWYRQDPGQGLRLIYYSQIVNDFQKGDIAEGYSVSREKKESFPLTVTSAQKNPTAFYLCASSMLDRMNTEAFFGQGTRLTVV.

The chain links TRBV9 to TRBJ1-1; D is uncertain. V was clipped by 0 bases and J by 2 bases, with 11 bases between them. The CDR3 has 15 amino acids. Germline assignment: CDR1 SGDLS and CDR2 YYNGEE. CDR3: CASSVVIAANTEAFF. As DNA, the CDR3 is TGTGCCAGCAGCGTAGTAATTGCCGCCAACACTGAAGCTTTCTTT.